This entry lists 27 T cell receptor beta chains sequenced from one sample in a study of Ad26.COV2.S vaccination and SARS-CoV-2 variants. TCRdb's table, derived via immunoSEQ multiplex PCR, lists solely in-frame clones and lacks some. Of approximately 360,000 clones listed, 83% are singletons. Treatment denoted: over 15 received Ad26.COV2.S at low or high dose, single or two shots; 5 received placebo; per-sample allocation not given. Specimens were obtained on day 63 following the first vaccine or placebo injection. Sequencing used peripheral blood, obtained in a trial of Ad26.COV2.S vaccine versus placebo. All receptors come from a person aged 18-65 years who received the Ad26.COV2.S COVID-19 vaccine or a placebo.

This clone appeared a single time. This rearrangement joins TRBV29-1 to TRBJ1-1; D unclear. The V and J ends lost 7 bases and 9 bases respectively, with 12 bases between them. The CDR3 loop spans 10 amino acids. Germline values: CDR1 SQVTM, CDR2 ANQGSEA. The CDR3 nucleotides read TGCAGCGACGGGAGACCCCAAGCTTTCTTT. Translation gives CSDGRPQAFF.

A note on this clone: Other DNA sequences within the sample encode an identical CDR3. The chain carries TRBV5-4 and TRBJ2-5, with 7 bases identical to TRBD1. The V gene's germline CDR1 is SGHNT and CDR2 YYREEE (reference sequence). This CDR3 has 14 residues. The V gene end was trimmed by 0 bases and the J gene end by 3 bases; junction bases not matched to a gene: 2. CDR3 in DNA: TGTGCCAGCAGCTTGGGAGGGACAGAAGAGACCCAGTACTTC. Its translation: CASSLGGTEETQYF.

This chain connects TRBV5-4 to TRBJ1-4; D might be TRBD1 (6 bases). The CDR3 sequence is 16 residues long. V was clipped by 4 bases and J by 0 bases, with 13 bases between them. The germline CDR1 and CDR2 sequences are SGHNT and YYREEE (reference sequence). The CDR3 spells CASSTMGGATNEKLFF. CDR3 bases: TGTGCCAGCAGCACCATGGGGGGCGCAACTAATGAAAAACTGTTTTTT.

The chain recombines TRBV25-1 with TRBJ2-7; D possibly corresponds to TRBD1 (6 bases). Germline CDR1 and CDR2: MGHDK and SYGVNS. The CDR3 spans 15 residues. Trimming left V 1 base short and J 0 bases short, with 10 bases between. CDR3 DNA: TGTGCCAGCAGTGAATTAACAGGGAGCTCCTACGAGCAGTACTTC. Encoded protein: CASSELTGSSYEQYF.

The V gene is TRBV5-6, the J gene TRBJ1-2; no clear D gene. V lost 1 base and J lost 4, with 5 bases in between. Germline lookup yields CDR1 SGHDT and CDR2 YYEEEE. CDR3 length: 12 residues. The CDR3 nucleotides read TGTGCCAGCAGCTTGTCCGCCTATGGCTACACCTTC. Amino acid sequence: CASSLSAYGYTF.

V usage is TRBV6-5 and J usage is TRBJ1-1; no firm D call. This CDR3 is built from 10 residues. Germline V gene sequence: CDR1 MNHEY, CDR2 SVGAGI. V was pared by 9 bases and J by 3 bases, with 5 bases between. The CDR3 nucleotides are TGTGCCAGGATATACACTGAAGCTTTCTTT. Translating it yields CARIYTEAFF.

This clone occurred once. This sequence joins TRBV27 and TRBJ1-2; D unresolved. CDR1 and CDR2 from the germline V gene are MNHEY and SMNVEV (reference sequence). The length of the CDR3 is 14 residues. The V end lost 2 bases, the J end lost 7 bases, and 14 bases lay between the germline ends. Here the CDR3 reads CASSLEPGLTGYTF. CDR3 coding DNA: TGTGCCAGCAGTTTAGAACCCGGGCTTACTGGCTACACCTTC.

The V and J genes are TRBV27 and TRBJ1-6, with D possibly matching TRBD1 (6 bases). The CDR3 sequence is 14 residues long. With 5 bases removed from V and 11 bases from J, the gap between germline ends came to 16 bases. Germline V gives CDR1 MNHEY, CDR2 SMNVEV (reference sequence). For the CDR3, the DNA is TGTGCCAGCAGTATGCAGGGGACTGTGCCACCCCTCCACTTT. As protein: CASSMQGTVPPLHF.

V and J are TRBV10-3 and TRBJ2-1, with 8 nucleotides matching TRBD1. The CDR3 has 14 residues. Germline CDR1 is ENHRY and CDR2 is SYGVKD. V lost 6 bases, J lost 9 bases, and 10 bases stayed unmatched. CDR3 bases: TGTGCCATCAGCTTCTCCGGGACAGGAGGTGAGCAGTTCTTC. Translated: CAISFSGTGGEQFF.

The V gene is TRBV7-2, the J gene TRBJ2-2, with D possibly TRBD2 on 7 matching bases. The V end lost 3 bases, the J end lost 4 bases, and 15 bases lay between the germline ends. Germline V gene lookup returns CDR1 SGHTA and CDR2 FQGNSA. The CDR3 runs to 16 residues. The CDR3 sequence is CASSFRGGLGTGELFF. CDR3 DNA: TGTGCCAGCAGCTTTAGGGGGGGGCTAGGCACCGGGGAGCTGTTTTTT.

This clone was counted once. The chain carries TRBV5-1 and TRBJ2-3, with D unclear. The CDR3 contains 15 residues. CDR1 SGHRS and CDR2 YFSETQ come from the germline V gene. Trimming cost V 0 bases and J 2 bases, with 10 bases left between them. CDR3 loop: CASSLGLPNTDTQYF. The DNA of the CDR3 is TGCGCCAGCAGCTTGGGACTTCCTAACACAGATACGCAGTATTTT.

The V and J genes are TRBV5-4 and TRBJ1-1, with no clear D. The V end lost 7 bases, the J end lost 3 bases, and 13 bases lay between the germline ends. The CDR3 loop spans 13 amino acids. Germline lookup yields CDR1 SGHNT and CDR2 YYREEE (reference sequence). The DNA for the CDR3 is TGTGCCAGCTCCAAGGACGTATACACTGAAGCTTTCTTT. Its translation: CASSKDVYTEAFF.

The chain uses TRBV7-3 and TRBJ2-1, with D perhaps matching TRBD2 (6 bases). Germline loops: CDR1 SGHTA, CDR2 FQGTGA. This CDR3 region has 14 residues. V was trimmed by 4 bases and J by 8 bases, leaving 15 bases between them. The DNA for the CDR3 is TGTGCCAGCAGCTGGGACTCCCTCGCGGATGAGCAGTTCTTC. This encodes CASSWDSLADEQFF.

The chain has TRBV4-3 and TRBJ1-1; a possible D gene is TRBD1 (6 bases). The V gene's germline CDR1 is LGHNA and CDR2 YSLEER. The V gene lost 3 bases and the J gene lost 8 bases, with 13 bases spanning the gap. The CDR3 spans 13 residues. The chain's CDR3 is CASSHPGAREAFF. DNA for the CDR3: TGCGCCAGCAGCCACCCAGGGGCTCGAGAAGCTTTCTTT.

The chain links TRBV29-1 to TRBJ2-2; 8 bases match TRBD2. After removal of 6 bases from V and 4 bases from J, the junction contained 10 bases not matched to a gene. Germline V gene lookup returns CDR1 SQVTM and CDR2 ANQGSEA. CDR3 size: 15 residues. The DNA for the CDR3 is TGCAGCGTCGGTGGCGGGAGGAGCTTCACCGGGGAGCTGTTTTTT. This translates into CSVGGGRSFTGELFF.

This clone was seen only once. The chain combines TRBV3-1 (or the pseudogene TRBV3-2) with TRBJ2-3; possibly TRBD2 for D (5 bases). Germline V lookup: CDR1 LGHDT, CDR2 YNNKEL (reference sequence). The V and J ends lost 1 base and 2 bases respectively, with 13 bases between them. This CDR3 contains 16 residues. The CDR3 reads CASSQVYGVHTDTQYF. The CDR3 nucleotides are TGTGCCAGCAGCCAAGTTTACGGGGTGCACACAGATACGCAGTATTTT.

This chain uses TRBV28 with TRBJ1-6; D uncertain. The CDR3 length is 13 residues. Germline-derived CDR1 and CDR2 are MDHEN and SYDVKM. The V end was cut by 5 bases, the J end by 10 bases, with 12 bases between. CDR3 protein: CASSPDGSSPLHF. The CDR3 DNA reads as TGTGCCAGCAGTCCAGACGGGAGCTCACCCCTCCACTTT.

This chain connects TRBV27 to TRBJ1-6; D uncertain. The CDR3 extends over 17 amino acids. Trimming left V 3 bases short and J 7 bases short, with 19 bases between. Germline V gives CDR1 MNHEY, CDR2 SMNVEV (reference sequence). CDR3 amino acids: CASSLSFRGTANSPLHF. CDR3 nucleotides: TGTGCCAGCAGTTTGAGTTTTCGAGGAACGGCAAATTCACCCCTCCACTTT.

This clone was detected a few times. The chain links TRBV11-2 to TRBJ2-7; D gene uncertain. Germline V CDR1 and CDR2: SGHAT, FQNNGV. V was shortened by 5 bases and J by 6 bases, with 11 bases between the two germline ends. This CDR3 has 12 residues. CDR3 amino acids: CASSLPSGEQYF. The CDR3 DNA sequence: TGTGCCAGCAGCCTACCAAGTGGCGAGCAGTACTTC.

The gene calls are TRBV7-3 and TRBJ2-3; D might be TRBD2 (7 bases). Trimming shortened V by 5 bases and J by 0 bases, and 12 bases separated the two germline ends. Per the germline V gene, CDR1 is SGHTA and CDR2 is FQGTGA. The CDR3 covers 15 residues. CDR3 sequence (DNA): TGTGCCAGCAGCCGGACGGGGGGCAGCACAGATACGCAGTATTTT. Its translation is CASSRTGGSTDTQYF.

The chain links TRBV18 to TRBJ1-1, with D unclear. Germline CDR1 KGHSH, CDR2 LQKENI. Deletions cut 8 bases from V and 0 bases from J, with 13 bases between. The CDR3 spans 14 residues. CDR3 sequence (DNA): TGTGCCAGCGAATATAGCCGCATGAACACTGAAGCTTTCTTT. It encodes CASEYSRMNTEAFF.

The chain recombines TRBV7-2 with TRBJ2-2, with D perhaps being TRBD1 or TRBD2 (5 bases each). Germline V gives CDR1 SGHTA, CDR2 FQGNSA. The V end lost 5 bases, the J end lost 1 base, and 14 bases lay between the germline ends. This CDR3 region has 16 residues. The CDR3 region has the DNA TGTGCCAGCAGCCTCGTAGGGACGGGGAACACCGGGGAGCTGTTTTTT. Encoded protein: CASSLVGTGNTGELFF.

CDR3 in amino acids: CASSQRDGAGYEQYF. In DNA form, the CDR3 reads TGCGCCAGCAGCCAAAGGGACGGGGCTGGGTACGAGCAGTACTTC. V and J are TRBV4-3 and TRBJ2-7; D could derive from TRBD1 or TRBD2 (5 bases each). Germline CDR1 and CDR2: LGHNA and YSLEER. V was clipped by 2 bases and J by 4 bases, with 15 bases between them. There are 15 residues in the CDR3.

The chain recombines TRBV3-1 (or the pseudogene TRBV3-2) with TRBJ2-7, with D possibly being TRBD1 or TRBD2 (5 bases each). Trimming took 1 base from V and 6 from J, leaving 16 bases between them. The CDR3 totals 15 residues. Germline CDR1 LGHDT, CDR2 YNNKEL (reference sequence). For the CDR3, the DNA is TGTGCCAGCAGCCAAGTCTATGAGGGGTTGGGCGAGCAGTACTTC. Translating it yields CASSQVYEGLGEQYF.

V gene TRBV5-4 combines with J gene TRBJ1-3, with a weak D call TRBD1 (5 bases). Deletions cut 2 bases from V and 4 bases from J, with 10 bases between. The CDR3 covers 14 residues. Germline V gives CDR1 SGHNT, CDR2 YYREEE (reference sequence). CDR3 amino acids: CASSFRASGNTIYF. CDR3 sequence (DNA): TGTGCCAGCAGCTTCAGGGCATCCGGAAACACCATATATTTT.

The chain joins TRBV27 to TRBJ2-7; D gene unclear. Germline CDR1 reads MNHEY; CDR2 reads SMNVEV (reference sequence). The CDR3 sequence is 12 residues long. V was pared by 6 bases and J by 3 bases, with 9 bases between. This CDR3 reads CASRGHLYEQYF. DNA for the CDR3: TGTGCCAGCAGGGGCCACCTCTACGAGCAGTACTTC.

This clone was observed a few times. The chain is built from TRBV11-2 and TRBJ1-6, with D hard to call. This CDR3 is built from 15 residues. Germline CDR1 SGHAT, CDR2 FQNNGV. The ends were cut back, 3 bases at V and 6 bases at J, with 12 bases in the middle. The DNA of the CDR3 is TGTGCCAGCAGCTTCGCGGGTCCTTCTAATTCACCCCTCCACTTT. Protein sequence: CASSFAGPSNSPLHF.